A selection of T cell receptor beta chains follows, all from one sample in a study of immune characterization of retroperitoneal liposarcoma. TCRdb reprocessed the PCR reads via MiXCR and lists one record per CDR3 protein. The table has about 10,000 distinct CDR3 sequences, approximately 30% seen once. The sequencing input was tumor tissue. The receptor set was obtained from a male donor with retroperitoneal liposarcoma. Each CDR3 is given without its conserved first and last residue. Each record gives: V gene, J gene, CDR3 protein.

v_gene: TRBV6-1; j_gene: -; CDR3aa: ATFESGQGVHEQY
v_gene: TRBV11-3; j_gene: -; CDR3aa: ASSLGGLSSYEQY
v_gene: TRBV12-3/TRBV12-4; j_gene: TRBJ1-1; CDR3aa: ASSSGTVNTEAF
v_gene: TRBV6-1; j_gene: -; CDR3aa: ASADTPYEQY
v_gene: TRBV6-1; j_gene: TRBJ2-1; CDR3aa: ASSPRRNYNEQF
v_gene: TRBV6-1; j_gene: TRBJ2-3; CDR3aa: ASRNGRGSIFTDTQY
v_gene: TRBV6-1; j_gene: -; CDR3aa: ASSYKPRGLETQY
v_gene: TRBV4-1; j_gene: TRBJ2-1; CDR3aa: ASSRGWDRPSGEQF
v_gene: TRBV6-6; j_gene: TRBJ2-3; CDR3aa: ASSYSQRPRQY
v_gene: TRBV7-6; j_gene: -; CDR3aa: ASSLTRGKIETYNEQY
v_gene: TRBV12-3/TRBV12-4; j_gene: TRBJ1-1; CDR3aa: ASRRQTGVNTEAF
v_gene: TRBV7-2; j_gene: -; CDR3aa: ASSGTGSRETQF
v_gene: TRBV6-8; j_gene: TRBJ2-3; CDR3aa: AYKLGRETDTQY
v_gene: TRBV11-3; j_gene: TRBJ2-2; CDR3aa: ASSLDRQTGELF
v_gene: TRBV6-5; j_gene: TRBJ1-4; CDR3aa: ASSSFHSTGTNEKLF
v_gene: TRBV28; j_gene: TRBJ2-1; CDR3aa: ASSLFRGSQETQF
v_gene: TRBV7-2; j_gene: TRBJ2-1; CDR3aa: ASSFNGGFEQF
v_gene: TRBV11-2; j_gene: -; CDR3aa: ASSLGNIQY
v_gene: TRBV6-1; j_gene: TRBJ2-1; CDR3aa: ASRHRQGRYNEQF
v_gene: TRBV6-1; j_gene: TRBJ2-5; CDR3aa: ASSPTGRETQY
v_gene: TRBV7-2; j_gene: TRBJ2-5; CDR3aa: ASSLYPSGRETQY
v_gene: TRBV11-2; j_gene: TRBJ2-7; CDR3aa: ASSPPGALYNEQY
v_gene: TRBV12-3/TRBV12-4; j_gene: TRBJ2-1; CDR3aa: ASTVRQGGFEQF
v_gene: TRBV11-2; j_gene: TRBJ2-1; CDR3aa: ASSYIRKQGDEQF
v_gene: TRBV12-3/TRBV12-4; j_gene: TRBJ2-1; CDR3aa: ASSPHLAGVAKNIQF
v_gene: TRBV7-9; j_gene: TRBJ2-2; CDR3aa: ASSLWGLTDTGELF
v_gene: TRBV6-1; j_gene: -; CDR3aa: ASSETSGTYNEQY
v_gene: TRBV4-1; j_gene: -; CDR3aa: ASSQDSGDPYNEQY
v_gene: TRBV10-2; j_gene: TRBJ2-1; CDR3aa: ASSIDVIRTYEQF
v_gene: TRBV12-3/TRBV12-4; j_gene: TRBJ1-1; CDR3aa: ASRGQLNTEAF
v_gene: TRBV27; j_gene: TRBJ2-1; CDR3aa: ASSLSGLAREVDNEQF
v_gene: TRBV7-9; j_gene: -; CDR3aa: ASSTLHYRGDEQY
v_gene: TRBV7-2; j_gene: TRBJ2-3; CDR3aa: ASSFSLIRTDTQY
v_gene: TRBV6-8; j_gene: TRBJ2-1; CDR3aa: ASRPLAGGGDTQF
v_gene: TRBV6-6; j_gene: TRBJ2-3; CDR3aa: ASSYRGLIDTQY
v_gene: TRBV6-1; j_gene: TRBJ2-1; CDR3aa: ASSSRRLAGDNEQF
v_gene: TRBV6-6; j_gene: -; CDR3aa: ASSYSRTSGNEQY
v_gene: TRBV6-1; j_gene: TRBJ2-3; CDR3aa: ASRLGTDTQY
v_gene: TRBV6-1; j_gene: TRBJ2-2; CDR3aa: ASLERKNTGELF
v_gene: TRBV7-3; j_gene: TRBJ2-3; CDR3aa: ASSWLGPTDTQY
v_gene: TRBV7-2; j_gene: TRBJ1-1; CDR3aa: ASSPWGGANTEAF